The sample holds many counts of the clone carrying this T cell receptor (beta chain). Its antigen remains unknown. TCRdb re-called the reads through MiXCR, storing one row per CDR3 protein. The profile shows fewer than 250,000 distinct CDR3 sequences, 10% to 15% of them singletons. The sample comes from a study of T cell repertoires in cytomegalovirus infection. In germline, CDR1 is MDHEN, CDR2 SYDVKM. The CDR3 runs to 14 residues. The germline V and J ends were trimmed by 5 bases and 3 bases, with 11 bases remaining between them. The study's findings and limits: HLA-C-restricted CMV-specific TCR beta clonotypes prevailed in the ex vivo response.

Material: PBMCs. The receptor's source is a human donor in good health (CMV status not recorded). Some clones in this sample may be carry-over from other donors' samples. V gene TRBV28 combines with J gene TRBJ2-1; D gene ambiguous. CDR3 bases: TGTGCCAGCAGTCCCCCCGACCTCTACAATGAGCAGTTCTTC. Its protein product is CASSPPDLYNEQFF.